The 15 T cell receptor beta chains reported below all come from one sample, sequenced in a study of CD8+ T cells in alopecia areata. RNA extraction and reverse transcription yielded cDNA as sequencing template. This table comes from immunoSEQ multiplex PCR, and its TCRdb copy is limited to in-frame clones, with some not included. Of some 170,000 clones in the sample, roughly 70% were seen once. The sequences come from CD8+ T cells sorted from blood, collected at week 0. The receptors shown here come from a human donor with alopecia areata.

The table lists this clone with a few counts. The chain joins TRBV14 to TRBJ2-3; D not certain. Germline V gives CDR1 SGHDN, CDR2 FVKESK. The V and J ends lost 2 bases and 5 bases respectively, with 8 bases between them. The CDR3 is 13 amino acids. The DNA of the CDR3 is TGTGCCAGCAGCCAACGGGCCCGAGATACGCAGTATTTT. Translated, it gives CASSQRARDTQYF. The whole variable domain, filled in from reference TRBV14 and TRBJ2-3, reads EAGVTQFPSHSVIEKGQTVTLRCDPISGHDNLYWYRRVMGKEIKFLLHFVKESKQDESGMPNNRFLAERTGGTYSTLKVQPAELEDSGVYFCASSQRARDTQYFGPGTRLTVL.

This clone was counted only a few times. The junction departs from the called germline gene at one end, perhaps through a read error. This chain connects TRBV13 to TRBJ2-3; TRBD2 matches at 8 bases. CDR1 is PRHDT and CDR2 is FYEKMQ in the germline V gene (reference sequence). The length of the CDR3 is 17 residues. In DNA form, the CDR3 reads TGTGCCAGCAGCCAAGTCGGGGGAAGCGGGAGCACGGATACGCAGTATTTT. Translated, it gives CASSQVGGSGSTDTQYF.

On this clone: This same CDR3 is encoded by further DNA sequences in the sample. V gene TRBV9 combines with J gene TRBJ1-1; D unresolved. Germline V gene data show CDR1 as SGDLS and CDR2 as YYNGEE. This CDR3 comprises 13 residues. Trimming stripped 0 bases from V and 1 base from J, with 4 bases between. CDR3 loop: CASSVGTNTEAFF. CDR3 DNA sequence: TGTGCCAGCAGCGTAGGAACGAACACTGAAGCTTTCTTT.

The rearrangement links TRBV6-6 to TRBJ2-7, with D maybe TRBD1 (6 bases). In germline, CDR1 is MNHNY, CDR2 SVGAGI (reference sequence). The V gene lost 8 bases and the J gene lost 0 bases, with 11 bases spanning the gap. The CDR3 runs to 13 residues. As DNA, the CDR3 is TGTGCCAGCGGACAGATCCTCTCCTACGAGCAGTACTTC. It specifies CASGQILSYEQYF.

The CDR3 DNA sequence: TGCGCCAGCAGCTTGCCTGGACAGGGGTTGAACACTGAAGCTTTCTTT. This gives the protein CASSLPGQGLNTEAFF. The chain links TRBV5-1 to TRBJ1-1; 9 nucleotides match TRBD1. Looked up from germline, CDR1 is SGHRS and CDR2 is YFSETQ. Unmatched junction bases numbered 4, after V lost 1 base and J lost 0 bases. The length of the CDR3 is 16 residues.

This clone was observed a few times. The V gene is TRBV29-1, the J gene TRBJ2-7; TRBD1 matches at 9 bases. The ends lost 6 bases at V and 7 bases at J; junction bases unmatched: 10. This CDR3 comprises 13 residues. From germline, CDR1 is SQVTM and CDR2 ANQGSEA. The CDR3 DNA reads TGCAGCGTAGTCCGGGACAGGGAGAGTGAGCAGTACTTC. The encoded protein is CSVVRDRESEQYF.

The chain is built from TRBV5-6 and TRBJ2-3; D perhaps matches TRBD1 (6 bases). Trimming stripped 3 bases from V and 4 bases from J, with 15 bases between. In germline, CDR1 is SGHDT, CDR2 YYEEEE. The CDR3 is 15 residues long. CDR3 loop: CASSWGRGLADTQYF. DNA of the CDR3: TGTGCCAGCAGCTGGGGGCGAGGCCTAGCAGATACGCAGTATTTT.

The chain employs TRBV13 and TRBJ2-7; weak D call: TRBD2 (6 bases). Per germline, CDR1 PRHDT and CDR2 FYEKMQ (reference sequence). Trimming took 5 bases from V and 2 from J, leaving 13 bases between them. The CDR3 length is 14 residues. DNA for the CDR3: TGTGCCAGCAGCCCTGCGGGGCCCACCTACGAGCAGTACTTC. Translation gives CASSPAGPTYEQYF.

V gene TRBV6-5 combines with J gene TRBJ2-1, with D perhaps matching TRBD1 or TRBD2 (5 bases each). V was shortened by 8 bases and J by 6 bases, with 11 bases between the two germline ends. Germline V gene lookup returns CDR1 MNHEY and CDR2 SVGAGI. CDR3 length equals 12 residues. CDR3 nucleotides: TGTGCCAGCCTCGGGGCTCCCAATGAGCAGTTCTTC. Protein: CASLGAPNEQFF.

This clone was detected once. This chain connects TRBV13 to TRBJ1-1; perhaps TRBD1 as D (6 bases). The CDR3 length is 13 residues. Germline V lookup: CDR1 PRHDT, CDR2 FYEKMQ (reference sequence). V was trimmed by 3 bases and J by 4 bases, leaving 9 bases between them. The CDR3 sequence is CASSFAGVTEAFF. CDR3 in DNA: TGTGCCAGCAGCTTCGCAGGGGTCACTGAAGCTTTCTTT.

This clone has a handful of counts. This chain links TRBV9 with TRBJ1-1; D is undetermined. This CDR3 contains 13 residues. With 2 bases removed from V and 0 bases from J, the gap between germline ends came to 5 bases. CDR1 and CDR2 from the germline V gene are SGDLS and YYNGEE. This CDR3 is CASSVSLNTEAFF. CDR3 DNA sequence: TGTGCCAGCAGCGTCTCGCTGAACACTGAAGCTTTCTTT. Based on the CDR3 plus reference TRBV9 and TRBJ1-1, the full variable domain is DSGVTQTPKHLITATGQRVTLRCSPRSGDLSVYWYQQSLDQGLQFLIQYYNGEERAKGNILERFSAQQFPDLHSELNLSSLELGDSALYFCASSVSLNTEAFFGQGTRLTVV.

This chain links TRBV27 with TRBJ2-5; 10 nucleotides align to TRBD1. The V segment lost 3 bases and the J segment 4 bases; nucleotides outside the gene matches: 5. Germline V gene lookup returns CDR1 MNHEY and CDR2 SMNVEV (reference sequence). The CDR3 is made up of 15 amino acids. As DNA, the CDR3 is TGTGCCAGCAGTTTTGACAGGGGGCGTGGAGAGACCCAGTACTTC. Its protein product is CASSFDRGRGETQYF.

V usage is TRBV6-6 and J usage is TRBJ1-2, with D unclear. V was trimmed by 4 bases and J by 3 bases, leaving 12 bases between them. The germline CDR1 and CDR2 sequences are MNHNY and SVGAGI (reference sequence). The CDR3 has 14 amino acids. The CDR3 region has the DNA TGTGCCAGCAGTTTCGCAAGAATCTACTATGGCTACACCTTC. This sequence encodes CASSFARIYYGYTF.

This clone was observed a few times. The chain joins TRBV29-1 to TRBJ1-1, with D unresolved. The CDR3 runs 11 residues. Trimming removed 3 bases at V and 10 bases at J, with 12 bases between. Germline-derived CDR1 and CDR2 are SQVTM and ANQGSEA. The CDR3 loop reads CSVDHREGAFF. The CDR3 DNA reads as TGCAGCGTTGATCACCGGGAGGGAGCTTTCTTT.

The chain employs TRBV7-9 and TRBJ2-7, with D possibly TRBD2 on 6 matching bases. The length of the CDR3 is 14 residues. CDR1 is SEHNR and CDR2 is FQNEAQ in the germline V gene (reference sequence). Between the trimmed V and J ends, which lost 5 bases and 3 bases, there was a span of 14 bases. The CDR3 sequence: CASSPEGRLYEQYF. The CDR3 DNA is TGTGCCAGCAGCCCGGAGGGCAGGCTCTACGAGCAGTACTTC.